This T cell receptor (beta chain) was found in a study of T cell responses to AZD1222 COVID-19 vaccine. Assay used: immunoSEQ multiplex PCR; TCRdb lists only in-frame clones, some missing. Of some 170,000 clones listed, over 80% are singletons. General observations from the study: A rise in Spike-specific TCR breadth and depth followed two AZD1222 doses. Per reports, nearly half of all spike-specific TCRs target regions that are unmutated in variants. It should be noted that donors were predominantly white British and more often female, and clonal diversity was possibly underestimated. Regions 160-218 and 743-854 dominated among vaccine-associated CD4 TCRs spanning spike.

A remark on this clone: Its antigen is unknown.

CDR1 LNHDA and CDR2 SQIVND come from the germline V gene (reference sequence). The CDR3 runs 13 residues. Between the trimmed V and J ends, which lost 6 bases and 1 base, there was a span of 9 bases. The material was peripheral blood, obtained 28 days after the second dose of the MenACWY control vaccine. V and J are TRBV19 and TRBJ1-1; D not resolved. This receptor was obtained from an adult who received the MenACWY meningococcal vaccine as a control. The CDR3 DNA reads TGTGCCAGTAGCTCCCAGTCGAACACTGAAGCTTTCTTT. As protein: CASSSQSNTEAFF.